This T cell receptor beta chain stems from a study of Graves' ophthalmopathy and Graves' hyperthyroidism. Study information: Stable hyperthyroid donors showed no ophthalmopathy during 18 months follow-up.

Whole-study findings and limits: Prediction of ophthalmopathy progression reached about 65% sensitivity and under 80% specificity. Most thyroid clonotypes with frequency above 0.001 were detected in blood too. A 13-signature model separated ophthalmopathy from stable hyperthyroidism, roughly 86% sensitivity, about 81% specificity.

Trimming at V came to 6 bases and at J to 5 bases, leaving 10 bases not matched to a gene. The CDR3 consists of 15 residues. Per the germline V gene, CDR1 is SQVTM and CDR2 is ANQGSEA. Of note for this clonotype: Its antigen is undetermined.

Amplification targeted the TCR beta CDR3 regions, with RNA transcripts as the source material. In the first round, RT-PCR was carried out with HTBI primers, and a multiplex PCR formed the second round. MiXCR, applied by TCRdb to the multiplex PCR reads, yields one record per CDR3 protein. Of over a million distinct CDR3 sequences listed, less than 45% are singletons. The rearrangement uses TRBV29-1 and TRBJ2-5; TRBD2 matches at 12 bases. Specimen: peripheral blood or thyroid tissue (not recorded which). The TCR comes from an adult man with Graves' hyperthyroidism. CDR3 amino acids: CSVARTSGMGETQYF. The CDR3 DNA sequence: TGCAGCGTCGCCAGGACTAGCGGGATGGGGGAGACCCAGTACTTC.